These 28 T cell receptor beta chains came from one sample sequenced in a study of blood T cell repertoires in COVID-19. Sequencing was performed with immunoSEQ multiplex PCR; in TCRdb, only in-frame clones are kept and a portion is missing. Of under 40,000 clones in the sample, 70% to 90% were seen once. The sequencing input was peripheral blood. Receptors originate from an older man with active COVID-19.

The genes are TRBV5-1 and TRBJ1-4; 8 bases agree with TRBD1. Per the germline V gene, CDR1 is SGHRS and CDR2 is YFSETQ. The length of the CDR3 is 16 residues. The J segment lost 5 bases and the V segment lost 0 bases, leaving 6 bases of the junction unmatched. The CDR3 protein is CASSLGGQGLNEKLFF. The CDR3 nucleotides read TGCGCCAGCAGCTTGGGTGGACAGGGACTGAATGAAAAACTGTTTTTT.

The chain joins TRBV11-2 to TRBJ1-3; 12 bases are shared with TRBD1. Germline CDR1 and CDR2: SGHAT and FQNNGV. This CDR3 has 16 residues. V was pared by 5 bases and J by 3 bases, with 5 bases of the junction left unmatched. The CDR3 nucleotides read TGTGCCAGCAGCCCGGGACAGGGGGCCGTTGGAAACACCATATATTTT. This sequence encodes CASSPGQGAVGNTIYF.

V and J are TRBV28 and TRBJ2-1; 8 positions match TRBD1. Per germline, CDR1 MDHEN and CDR2 SYDVKM. V shed 4 bases, J shed 7 bases, and the junction held 9 bases outside the gene matches. The CDR3 is 15 residues long. The DNA for the CDR3 is TGTGCCAGCAGTTCAATATCAGGGGGCAGGAATGAGCAGTTCTTC. Amino acids: CASSSISGGRNEQFF.

The CDR3 loop reads CASSGSTEAFF. Written as DNA, the CDR3 is TGTGCCAGCAGCGGGAGCACTGAAGCTTTCTTT. This chain uses TRBV3-1 (or the pseudogene TRBV3-2) with TRBJ1-1; D is undetermined. Germline V gives CDR1 LGHDT, CDR2 YNNKEL (reference sequence). CDR3 size: 11 residues. V gave up 5 bases and J gave up 4 bases, with 5 bases separating them.

The V gene is TRBV18, the J gene TRBJ2-3, with a possible D match to TRBD2 (6 bases). The CDR3 sequence is 14 residues long. From germline, CDR1 is KGHSH and CDR2 LQKENI. The germline V and J ends were trimmed by 6 bases and 2 bases, with 12 bases remaining between them. The CDR3 coding sequence is TGTGCCAGCTCGGTCACTAGCAACACAGATACGCAGTATTTT. Translating it yields CASSVTSNTDTQYF. The full variable domain, rest sourced from reference TRBV18 and TRBJ2-3, is NAGVMQNPRHLVRRRGQEARLRCSPMKGHSHVYWYRQLPEEGLKFMVYLQKENIIDESGMPKERFSAEFPKEGPSILRIQQVVRGDSAAYFCASSVTSNTDTQYFGPGTRLTVL.

The chain employs TRBV19 and TRBJ2-3, with 11 bases fitting TRBD2. Unmatched junction bases numbered 8, after V lost 5 bases and J lost 4 bases. The CDR3 extends over 16 amino acids. CDR1 and CDR2 (germline): LNHDA, SQIVND (reference sequence). The CDR3 nucleotides read TGTGCCAGTAGTCTAGTAGCGGGGGGGCTCGCAGATACGCAGTATTTT. This encodes CASSLVAGGLADTQYF. Full variable domain (rest looked up from reference TRBV19 and TRBJ2-3): DGGITQSPKYLFRKEGQNVTLSCEQNLNHDAMYWYRQDPGQGLRLIYYSQIVNDFQKGDIAEGYSVSREKKESFPLTVTSAQKNPTAFYLCASSLVAGGLADTQYFGPGTRLTVL.

The genes are TRBV28 and TRBJ1-2, with TRBD1 identical over 9 bases. CDR1 and CDR2 from the germline V gene are MDHEN and SYDVKM. Unmatched junction bases numbered 15, after V lost 5 bases and J lost 8 bases. CDR3 length equals 16 residues. The CDR3 coding sequence is TGTGCCAGCAGTACCGGGACAGGGAACATAAAGGGGGGCTACACCTTC. Its translation is CASSTGTGNIKGGYTF.

This chain connects TRBV6-2 or TRBV6-3 to TRBJ2-1; D gene unclear. Germline V gene data show CDR1 as MNHEY and CDR2 as SVGEGT. V was trimmed by 0 bases and J by 0 bases, leaving 12 bases between them. There are 17 residues in the CDR3. The CDR3 here is CASSYSIARSSYNEQFF. The CDR3 nucleotides read TGTGCCAGCAGTTACTCGATTGCTAGAAGCTCCTACAATGAGCAGTTCTTC.

V is TRBV6-2 or TRBV6-3 and J is TRBJ2-1; 8 nucleotides agree with TRBD1. Germline CDR1 is MNHEY and CDR2 is SVGEGT. This CDR3 is built from 16 residues. Trimming cost V 0 bases and J 6 bases; bases outside gene matches: 7. In DNA, the CDR3 is TGTGCCAGCAGTTACTCCACCGGGACAGGACGCAATGAGCAGTTCTTC. Translated, it gives CASSYSTGTGRNEQFF.

The gene calls are TRBV7-8 and TRBJ1-5, with D possibly matching TRBD1 (6 bases). Germline V gene sequence: CDR1 SGHVS, CDR2 FQNEAQ. The CDR3 has 17 amino acids. The germline V and J ends were trimmed by 5 bases and 3 bases, with 20 bases remaining between them. Here the CDR3 reads CASSPGQLRVNNQPQHF. Written as DNA, the CDR3 is TGTGCCAGCAGCCCCGGACAGCTTAGGGTTAACAATCAGCCCCAGCATTTT.

The V call is TRBV3-1 (or the pseudogene TRBV3-2), the J call TRBJ2-5, with a possible D match to TRBD2 (5 bases). CDR1 is LGHDT, CDR2 YNNKEL, per germline (reference sequence). The V end lost 2 bases, the J end lost 7 bases, and 17 bases lay between the germline ends. This CDR3 spans 15 amino acids. The CDR3 is CASSQYYSSRGTQYF. In DNA form, the CDR3 reads TGTGCCAGCAGCCAATACTACAGCTCTCGGGGGACCCAGTACTTC.

CDR3 sequence reads: CATSDLPVNYGYTF. The DNA of the CDR3 is TGTGCCACCAGTGATTTACCAGTGAACTATGGCTACACCTTC. The genes are TRBV24-1 and TRBJ1-2; D gene uncertain. Per germline, CDR1 KGHDR and CDR2 SFDVKD. V lost 1 base, J lost 2 bases, and 7 bases lay in between. The length of the CDR3 is 14 residues.

This rearrangement joins TRBV7-6 to TRBJ1-6; maybe TRBD1 (5 bases). The germline V gene has CDR1 SGHVS and CDR2 FNYEAQ. V was cut by 0 bases and J by 0 bases, with 9 bases left in between. The CDR3 is 17 residues long. As DNA, the CDR3 is TGTGCCAGCAGCTTAGCACGGGGGACCTCCTATAATTCACCCCTCCACTTT. Its protein is CASSLARGTSYNSPLHF. The variable domain in full, completed from reference TRBV7-6 and TRBJ1-6, reads GAGVSQSPRYKVTKRGQDVALRCDPISGHVSLYWYRQALGQGPEFLTYFNYEAQQDKSGLPNDRFSAERPEGSISTLTIQRTEQRDSAMYRCASSLARGTSYNSPLHFGNGTRLTVT.

The J gene is TRBJ2-1, the V gene TRBV6-5; 12 nucleotides match TRBD1. CDR1 and CDR2 (germline): MNHEY, SVGAGI. CDR3 length: 14 residues. The V gene end was trimmed by 6 bases and the J gene end by 10 bases; junction bases not matched to a gene: 7. As DNA, the CDR3 is TGTGCCAGCAGCCGGGACAGGGGGCCGGGGGAGCAGTTCTTC. It codes for CASSRDRGPGEQFF.

The chain uses TRBV5-6 and TRBJ2-7; 8 nucleotides align to TRBD1. CDR1 and CDR2 from the germline V gene are SGHDT and YYEEEE. The CDR3 extends over 15 amino acids. Losses at the gene ends were 4 bases for V and 6 bases for J; bases not matched to a gene: 12. The CDR3 DNA reads as TGTGCCAGCAGCCCGCCGGACAGGGCCTTGTCCGAGCAGTACTTC. This encodes CASSPPDRALSEQYF. The variable domain in full, with the rest retrieved from reference TRBV5-6 and TRBJ2-7, is DAGVTQSPTHLIKTRGQQVTLRCSPKSGHDTVSWYQQALGQGPQFIFQYYEEEERQRGNFPDRFSGHQFPNYSSELNVNALLLGDSALYLCASSPPDRALSEQYFGPGTRLTVT.

This sequence joins TRBV5-1 and TRBJ2-7; 10 bases match TRBD2. V trimming: 0 bases; J trimming: 1 base; junction bases outside the gene matches: 1. The CDR3 spans 15 residues. From germline, CDR1 is SGHRS and CDR2 YFSETQ. DNA for the CDR3: TGCGCCAGCAGCTTGGGGACTAGCGGTTCCTACGAGCAGTACTTC. It encodes CASSLGTSGSYEQYF.

The chain couples TRBV20-1 to TRBJ2-7; TRBD1 matches at 7 bases. Germline V gene sequence: CDR1 DFQATT, CDR2 SNEGSKA (reference sequence). After removal of 7 bases from V and 2 bases from J, the junction contained 11 bases not matched to a gene. The CDR3 totals 14 residues. The CDR3 loop is CSVSTGTATYEQYF. The CDR3 DNA sequence: TGCAGTGTTAGTACCGGGACAGCAACCTACGAGCAGTACTTC.

The chain recombines TRBV4-3 with TRBJ2-2, with 8 bases identical to TRBD2. The V segment lost 2 bases and the J segment 6 bases; nucleotides outside the gene matches: 5. In germline, CDR1 is LGHNA, CDR2 YSLEER. The CDR3 runs to 15 residues. Written as DNA, the CDR3 is TGCGCCAGCAGCCAAAAAGCGGGAGCGGCCGGGGAGCTGTTTTTT. Translation: CASSQKAGAAGELFF.

The chain employs TRBV2 and TRBJ2-2; TRBD2 matches 7 bases. Germline-derived CDR1 and CDR2 are SNHLY and FYNNEI. The CDR3 contains 15 residues. The ends lost 2 bases at V and 3 bases at J; junction bases unmatched: 3. The CDR3 DNA follows: TGTGCCAGCAGTGAACTAGCGGCATACACCGGGGAGCTGTTTTTT. This codes for CASSELAAYTGELFF.

The CDR3 DNA reads TGTGCCAGCAGCTTCGCGGGACAGGCCTACAATGAGCAGTTCTTC. This sequence encodes CASSFAGQAYNEQFF. The chain recombines TRBV7-6 with TRBJ2-1, with 8 bases fitting TRBD1. This CDR3 region has 15 residues. CDR1 SGHVS and CDR2 FNYEAQ come from the germline V gene. Losses at the gene ends were 3 bases for V and 2 bases for J; bases not matched to a gene: 3.

The chain joins TRBV2 to TRBJ2-3; TRBD1 agrees at 7 bases. CDR1 and CDR2 (germline): SNHLY, FYNNEI. The CDR3 loop spans 13 amino acids. Trimming at V came to 10 bases and at J to 2 bases, leaving 6 bases not matched to a gene. CDR3: CAKKGADTDTQYF. The DNA for the CDR3 is TGTGCCAAAAAGGGGGCCGACACAGATACGCAGTATTTT.

V and J are TRBV7-9 and TRBJ2-2, with D unresolved. The CDR3 is made up of 13 amino acids. V was shortened by 7 bases and J by 6 bases, with 12 bases between the two germline ends. Germline V gene lookup returns CDR1 SEHNR and CDR2 FQNEAQ (reference sequence). The CDR3 is CASIPPGPGELFF. The DNA for the CDR3 is TGTGCCAGCATTCCACCAGGTCCCGGGGAGCTGTTTTTT.

V usage is TRBV30 and J usage is TRBJ1-6; no definite D call. CDR1 and CDR2 from the germline V gene are GTSNPN and SVGIG (reference sequence). Trimming took off 5 bases at V and 7 bases at J, with 15 bases between the two ends. The CDR3 sequence is 14 residues long. CDR3: CAWSEGSQNSPLHF. The CDR3, as DNA: TGTGCCTGGTCGGAGGGAAGTCAAAATTCACCCCTCCACTTT.

The chain has TRBV7-2 and TRBJ1-2; 7 bases fit TRBD1. V gave up 2 bases and J gave up 8 bases; unmatched junction bases: 5. Per the germline V gene, CDR1 is SGHTA and CDR2 is FQGNSA. This CDR3 has 13 amino acids. The CDR3 DNA reads as TGTGCCAGCAGCTTAAATCTCAGGGGGGGCTACACCTTC. This sequence encodes CASSLNLRGGYTF.

This clone appeared once. The V and J genes are TRBV7-2 and TRBJ1-3; D call uncertain. CDR1 SGHTA and CDR2 FQGNSA come from the germline V gene. The CDR3 runs 14 residues. V shed 5 bases and J shed 0 bases, with 8 bases lying between them. The CDR3 sequence is CASSPQYSGNTIYF. In nucleotides, the CDR3 is TGTGCCAGCAGCCCGCAGTACTCTGGAAACACCATATATTTT. The whole variable domain, filled in from reference TRBV7-2 and TRBJ1-3, reads GAGVSQSPSNKVTEKGKDVELRCDPISGHTALYWYRQSLGQGLEFLIYFQGNSAPDKSGLPSDRFSAERTGGSVSTLTIQRTQQEDSAVYLCASSPQYSGNTIYFGEGSWLTVV.

This clone rates as medium-sized. The genes are TRBV7-9 and TRBJ2-7, with 8 bases fitting TRBD1. This CDR3 region has 15 residues. V lost 3 bases to trimming and J lost 5 bases; unmatched junction nucleotides: 9. Germline lookup yields CDR1 SEHNR and CDR2 FQNEAQ (reference sequence). DNA of the CDR3: TGTGCCAGCAGCTTGGGTCAGGGGGCTAAGCACGAGCAGTACTTC. Its protein product is CASSLGQGAKHEQYF.

The CDR3 spells CASSYRQGISYEQYF. The CDR3 DNA reads TGTGCCAGCAGCTATCGACAGGGCATCTCCTACGAGCAGTACTTC. The chain carries TRBV5-6 and TRBJ2-7, with 7 bases aligning to TRBD1. Trimming cost V 3 bases and J 0 bases; bases outside gene matches: 6. In germline, CDR1 is SGHDT, CDR2 YYEEEE. The CDR3 totals 15 residues.

The rearrangement uses TRBV6-1 and TRBJ2-7; maybe TRBD2 (7 bases). The V end lost 2 bases, the J end lost 6 bases, and 14 bases lay between the germline ends. CDR3 length equals 14 residues. CDR1 MNHNS and CDR2 SASEGT come from the germline V gene. CDR3 bases: TGTGCCAGCAGTGAACTCGGGGGGCCCACCGAGCAGTACTTC. As protein: CASSELGGPTEQYF.